This T cell receptor beta chain was identified in a study of cytomegalovirus exposure and HLA in healthy donors. Study details: From HLA-typed donors, an early data release held roughly 80 million unique TCRs. Whole-study results and caveats: Rare TCR sequences dominated, though some public TCRs recurred in many donors.

The CDR3 sequence is 15 residues long. Germline V gene lookup returns CDR1 KGHSH and CDR2 LQKENI. Primers: 60 Vbeta forward and 13 Jbeta reverse. Method: immunoSEQ multiplex PCR; TCRdb's copy keeps in-frame clones and lacks some. This table holds 120,000 or so clones, 60% to 85% found once. To note about this clone: Antigen specificity is unknown.

Sequencing was performed on PBMCs. The rearrangement links TRBV18 to TRBJ2-5; D perhaps matches TRBD1 (5 bases). The J call may be faulty, since TRBJ2-7 better matches the DNA end. This sequence originates from a woman aged 60-70 years in good health and CMV-seropositive. The CDR3 is CASSPSQGEVYEQYF. The CDR3 nucleotides are TGTGCCAGCTCACCAAGTCAGGGTGAAGTCTACGAGCAGTACTTC.